These 20 T cell receptor beta chains were all obtained from the same sample, sequenced in a study of glioma-infiltrating T cells. Using RNA template, CDR3s of TCR alpha and beta were amplified with iRepertoire arm-PCR. TCRdb re-derived calls from the multiplex PCR reads in MiXCR, one entry per CDR3 protein. The data show 150,000 or so distinct CDR3 sequences, with more than 35% seen just once and more than 15% held by the top ten. The sequencing input was glioma tissue, nonneoplastic brain tissue, or PBMCs (not recorded which). These receptors were obtained from a human donor with low-grade glioma or glioblastoma, undergoing nonglioma brain surgery, or in good health (not recorded which).

The V and J genes are TRBV7-9 and TRBJ2-1; D not certain. The CDR3 has 17 amino acids. Germline CDR1 reads SEHNR; CDR2 reads FQNEAQ (reference sequence). V was pared by 4 bases and J by 0 bases, with 16 bases between. This CDR3 reads CASSSSATPRSYNEQFF. CDR3 in DNA: TGTGCCAGCAGCTCCTCCGCCACGCCCCGCTCCTACAATGAGCAGTTCTTC.

This chain links TRBV20-1 with TRBJ2-7, with 10 bases that match TRBD1. The germline gives CDR1 DFQATT, CDR2 SNEGSKA (reference sequence). The CDR3 spans 13 residues. CDR3 coding DNA: TGCGGTAATGAAGGACAGGGGGCCTACGAGCAGTACTTC. It yields the protein CGNEGQGAYEQYF.

This clonotype was counted between two and nine times. The chain couples TRBV6-6 to TRBJ1-5; the D is unclear. The germline CDR1 and CDR2 sequences are MNHNY and SVGAGI (reference sequence). V gave up 0 bases and J gave up 4 bases, with 10 bases separating them. CDR3 length: 15 amino acids. In DNA form, the CDR3 reads TGTGCCAGCAGTTACTCGATAGGGTTTAATCAGCCCCAGCATTTT. Protein product: CASSYSIGFNQPQHF.

This clonotype came up a few times. The chain employs TRBV4-3 and TRBJ1-5; D not resolved. This CDR3 spans 13 amino acids. Trimming stripped 0 bases from V and 6 bases from J, with 6 bases between. Germline lookup yields CDR1 LGHNA and CDR2 YSLEER. The CDR3 loop is CASSQDRVQPQHF. The CDR3 bases are TGCGCCAGCAGCCAAGATCGGGTTCAGCCCCAGCATTTT.

The chain carries TRBV10-3 and TRBJ2-3, with unresolved D. The length of the CDR3 is 13 residues. Germline CDR1 reads ENHRY; CDR2 reads SYGVKD. V lost 5 bases to trimming and J lost 2 bases, with 8 bases between them. CDR3 nucleotides: TGTGCCATCAGTCCTGACTCCACAGATACGCAGTATTTT. This translates into CAISPDSTDTQYF.

This clonotype was found a few times. The chain uses TRBV6-2 or TRBV6-3 and TRBJ2-2; perhaps D is TRBD1 or TRBD2 (5 bases each). Germline V gene data show CDR1 as MNHEY and CDR2 as SVGEGT. The length of the CDR3 is 16 residues. V was pared by 6 bases and J by 1 base, with 15 bases between. CDR3 sequence: CASSLRGRENTGELFF. As DNA, the CDR3 is TGTGCCAGCAGCTTACGGGGCCGGGAGAACACCGGGGAGCTGTTTTTT.

The chain combines TRBV20-1 with TRBJ1-1; tentatively, D is TRBD1 (6 bases). Per the germline V gene, CDR1 is DFQATT and CDR2 is SNEGSKA (reference sequence). This CDR3 has 12 amino acids. V lost 6 bases to trimming and J lost 5 bases, with 13 bases between them. The CDR3 DNA reads TGCAGTGCAACAGGGTCAGTGACTGAAGCTTTCTTT. It specifies CSATGSVTEAFF.

The rearrangement joins TRBV6-1 to TRBJ2-7; 10 bases line up with TRBD1. Germline-derived CDR1 and CDR2 are MNHNS and SASEGT. V shed 6 bases, J shed 2 bases, and the junction held 4 bases outside the gene matches. The CDR3 runs to 14 residues. DNA of the CDR3: TGTGCCAGCAGCTACGGGACAGGGGCCTACGAGCAGTACTTC. Encoded protein: CASSYGTGAYEQYF.

This clonotype has more than one count but fewer than ten. The chain recombines TRBV27 with TRBJ2-7; D is possibly TRBD2 (5 bases). The CDR3 runs 15 residues. The germline gives CDR1 MNHEY, CDR2 SMNVEV (reference sequence). V was shortened by 3 bases and J by 0 bases, with 12 bases between the two germline ends. The CDR3, as DNA: TGTGCCAGCAGTTTTCGGACTTCAAGCTCCTACGAGCAGTACTTC. Residues: CASSFRTSSSYEQYF.

This clonotype occurred once. The chain combines TRBV19 with TRBJ1-2, with TRBD1 matching over 7 bases. Germline CDR1 and CDR2: LNHDA and SQIVND (reference sequence). J gave up 8 bases and V 3 bases, and 12 bases lay outside the gene matches. This CDR3 region has 15 residues. CDR3 region: CASSISTGLSRGYTF. The CDR3 DNA follows: TGTGCCAGTAGTATTTCGACAGGGCTCTCAAGAGGCTACACCTTC.

The chain joins TRBV29-1 to TRBJ2-2, with D possibly matching TRBD1 (6 bases). Germline values: CDR1 SQVTM, CDR2 ANQGSEA. The CDR3 sequence is 12 residues long. CDR3 amino acids: CTHTGPTGELFF. The CDR3 DNA sequence: TGCACACACACAGGGCCCACCGGGGAGCTGTTTTTT.

This clonotype occurred a few times. This chain links TRBV4-3 with TRBJ2-1, with 9 bases aligning to TRBD2. The trim removed 1 base at V and 1 base at J, leaving 11 bases unmatched. The germline gives CDR1 LGHNA, CDR2 YSLEER. CDR3 length: 19 residues. The CDR3 sequence: CASSQGSALAGLSYNEQFF. The CDR3 nucleotides are TGCGCCAGCAGCCAAGGGAGTGCTCTAGCGGGACTTTCCTACAATGAGCAGTTCTTC.

This clonotype has just a few counts. The chain couples TRBV4-3 to TRBJ1-6; the D is unclear. Germline V gene sequence: CDR1 LGHNA, CDR2 YSLEER. The ends were cut back, 4 bases at V and 9 bases at J, with 16 bases in the middle. CDR3 size: 15 residues. CDR3 DNA: TGCGCCAGCAGCCGGGGATGGAGTCTCAGTTCACCCCTCCACTTT. This codes for CASSRGWSLSSPLHF.

This chain uses TRBV6-1 with TRBJ2-7; D uncertain. The CDR3 loop spans 12 amino acids. The V end was cut by 1 base, the J end by 5 bases, with 6 bases between. Per the germline V gene, CDR1 is MNHNS and CDR2 is SASEGT. The CDR3 DNA reads as TGTGCCAGCAGTGAAGGGTTCCACGAGCAGTACTTC. Translating gives CASSEGFHEQYF.

The sample holds many counts of this clonotype. V gene TRBV6-1 combines with J gene TRBJ1-1; D unresolved. The CDR3 spans 14 residues. CDR1 and CDR2 from the germline V gene are MNHNS and SASEGT. Trimming removed 7 bases from V and 3 bases from J, with 15 bases in between. CDR3 in DNA: TGTGCCAGCAAGTCCCCTAACATCGACACTGAAGCTTTCTTT. This encodes CASKSPNIDTEAFF.

This clonotype showed up just a few times. The CDR3 protein is CAISEVLGSPLHF. In DNA form, the CDR3 reads TGTGCCATCAGTGAAGTCCTGGGGTCACCCCTCCACTTT. The chain has TRBV10-3 and TRBJ1-6; D is undetermined. The CDR3 loop spans 13 amino acids. Deletions cut 3 bases from V and 10 bases from J, with 10 bases between. CDR1 and CDR2 from the germline V gene are ENHRY and SYGVKD.

V is TRBV2 and J is TRBJ2-3; D is perhaps TRBD2 (6 bases). The CDR3 runs to 14 residues. Germline V gene lookup returns CDR1 SNHLY and CDR2 FYNNEI. Trimming stripped 3 bases from V and 2 bases from J, with 9 bases between. CDR3: CASSETRFTDTQYF. In DNA form, the CDR3 reads TGTGCCAGCAGTGAGACTAGATTCACAGATACGCAGTATTTT. The full variable domain, its missing parts supplied by reference TRBV2 and TRBJ2-3, is EPEVTQTPSHQVTQMGQEVILRCVPISNHLYFYWYRQILGQKVEFLVSFYNNEISEKSEIFDDQFSVERPDGSNFTLKIRSTKLEDSAMYFCASSETRFTDTQYFGPGTRLTVL.

This clonotype has more than one count but fewer than ten. The J gene is TRBJ2-3, the V gene TRBV4-1; 7 bases map to TRBD2. Germline CDR1 MGHRA, CDR2 YSYEKL. With V trimmed by 0 bases and J by 1 base, 4 bases remained unmatched. CDR3 length equals 16 residues. CDR3 in amino acids: CASSQEVLAGTDTQYF. The CDR3, as DNA: TGCGCCAGCAGCCAAGAAGTCCTAGCGGGCACAGATACGCAGTATTTT.

The CDR3 loop is CASSARLAVTDTQYF. CDR3 coding DNA: TGTGCCAGCAGCGCTCGACTAGCGGTCACAGATACGCAGTATTTT. The gene calls are TRBV7-2 and TRBJ2-3; 9 nucleotides align to TRBD2. V trimming: 5 bases; J trimming: 2 bases; junction bases outside the gene matches: 5. The CDR3 loop spans 15 amino acids. Germline CDR1 is SGHTA and CDR2 is FQGNSA.

The sample holds a few counts of this clonotype. The CDR3 reads CATSREMMPWGDTQYF. CDR3 nucleotide sequence: TGTGCCACCAGCAGAGAGATGATGCCTTGGGGAGATACGCAGTATTTT. The chain has TRBV15 and TRBJ2-3; D is unclear. The germline V and J ends were trimmed by 0 bases and 5 bases, with 15 bases remaining between them. This CDR3 is 16 amino acids long. Germline-derived CDR1 and CDR2 are LNHNV and YYDKDF (reference sequence).